The 32 T cell receptor beta chains below were found in one sample sequenced in a study of T cells after posttransplantation cyclophosphamide. Clones were read by immunoSEQ multiplex PCR, and TCRdb kept only the in-frame ones, dropping some. Listed here are some 40,000 clones without any singletons, the top ten holding roughly 5.8%. The sequencing sample was made of PBMCs. These receptors were collected from a man aged 25-45 years in good health and a related stem cell transplant donor.

The chain uses TRBV7-8 and TRBJ1-4; D possibly corresponds to TRBD1 (5 bases). V was trimmed by 1 base and J by 5 bases, leaving 14 bases between them. CDR1 SGHVS and CDR2 FQNEAQ come from the germline V gene. This CDR3 is built from 16 residues. CDR3 sequence: CASSLERWGVNEKLFF. The CDR3 bases are TGTGCCAGCAGCTTAGAGCGGTGGGGGGTGAATGAAAAACTGTTTTTT.

This clone was counted ten times or more. The V and J genes are TRBV5-1 and TRBJ2-1; TRBD1 matches 11 bases. This CDR3 comprises 14 residues. The V and J ends lost 4 bases and 7 bases, in that order; junction bases with no gene match: 4. Germline CDR1 SGHRS, CDR2 YFSETQ. CDR3 bases: TGCGCCAGCAGCCCCAGGGACAGGGGGAATGAGCAGTTCTTC. The encoded protein is CASSPRDRGNEQFF.

This clone was counted at least ten times. V is TRBV18 and J is TRBJ1-5, with TRBD1 identical over 8 bases. CDR1 is KGHSH, CDR2 LQKENI, per germline. Trimming at V came to 1 base and at J to 8 bases, leaving 16 bases not matched to a gene. The CDR3 sequence is 18 residues long. The chain's CDR3 is CASSPRKTGEGWLEPQHF. As DNA, the CDR3 is TGTGCCAGCTCACCACGAAAGACAGGGGAGGGTTGGTTGGAGCCCCAGCATTTT.

This clone was found a few times. This sequence joins TRBV11-1 and TRBJ2-5; D ambiguous. This CDR3 spans 15 amino acids. V shed 7 bases and J shed 3 bases, with 18 bases lying between them. The germline V gene encodes CDR1 SGHAT and CDR2 FQDESV (reference sequence). The CDR3 loop reads CASNKLLGFEETQYF. The CDR3 region has the DNA TGTGCCAGCAACAAGCTCCTAGGTTTTGAAGAGACCCAGTACTTC.

This clone has a count of ten or more. The chain combines TRBV5-4 with TRBJ2-5, with 11 bases lining up with TRBD2. This CDR3 region has 17 residues. Germline trimming cut 0 bases from V and 4 bases from J; bases unmatched to any gene: 8. CDR1 SGHNT and CDR2 YYREEE come from the germline V gene (reference sequence). The CDR3: CASSLGLAGGPGETQYF. CDR3 DNA sequence: TGTGCCAGCAGCTTGGGTCTAGCGGGGGGCCCCGGAGAGACCCAGTACTTC.

The rearrangement uses TRBV4-2 and TRBJ2-5; 10 bases are shared with TRBD2. The CDR3 sequence is 15 residues long. J lost 5 bases, V lost 1 base, and 4 bases had no gene match. CDR1 is LGHNA and CDR2 is YNFKEQ in the germline V gene. CDR3 nucleotides: TGTGCCAGCAGCCAAGGAGCGGGGGGGCCTGAGACCCAGTACTTC. This sequence encodes CASSQGAGGPETQYF.

This clone appeared many times. The chain uses TRBV27 and TRBJ1-5; D perhaps matches TRBD1 (6 bases). The CDR3 length is 15 residues. Germline V gene sequence: CDR1 MNHEY, CDR2 SMNVEV (reference sequence). With 3 bases removed from V and 2 bases from J, the gap between germline ends came to 11 bases. The CDR3 nucleotides are TGTGCCAGCAGTTTGGCGGGGGGCGGCAATCAGCCCCAGCATTTT. Translation gives CASSLAGGGNQPQHF.

This clone was seen at least ten times. The rearrangement links TRBV14 to TRBJ2-2; 8 bases agree with TRBD1. CDR3 length: 19 amino acids. V dropped 3 bases and J dropped 1; count of bases not matched to a gene: 13. Germline V gives CDR1 SGHDN, CDR2 FVKESK. In DNA form, the CDR3 reads TGTGCCAGCAGCCACCTCGACAGGGGACTCTCCTTGAACACCGGGGAGCTGTTTTTT. Residues: CASSHLDRGLSLNTGELFF.

CDR3 in DNA: TGTGCCAGCAGTTACGCCCCCACAGGGTCGACCGGGGAGCTGTTTTTT. Amino acids: CASSYAPTGSTGELFF. The V call is TRBV6-5, the J call TRBJ2-2, with D perhaps TRBD1 (6 bases). The CDR3 spans 16 residues. Trimming left V 2 bases short and J 5 bases short, with 15 bases between. Germline-derived CDR1 and CDR2 are MNHEY and SVGAGI.

This clone came up many times. The chain carries TRBV7-2 and TRBJ1-5; TRBD1 matches 7 bases. This CDR3 has 14 amino acids. Germline V gene sequence: CDR1 SGHTA, CDR2 FQGNSA. Trimming at V came to 3 bases and at J to 3 bases, leaving 2 bases not matched to a gene. The CDR3 region has the DNA TGTGCCAGCAGCTTCGGGACAGTCAATCAGCCCCAGCATTTT. Translated, it gives CASSFGTVNQPQHF.

This clone has a count of ten or more. V and J are TRBV19 and TRBJ1-2; 9 bases align to TRBD1. Looked up from germline, CDR1 is LNHDA and CDR2 is SQIVND (reference sequence). With V trimmed by 10 bases and J by 1 base, 10 bases remained unmatched. This CDR3 comprises 15 residues. The CDR3 DNA is TGTGCCACCCTGGACAGGGGCTCCCTTAACTATGGCTACACCTTC. Protein: CATLDRGSLNYGYTF.

This clone was seen ten or more times. V is TRBV6-2 or TRBV6-3 and J is TRBJ2-7, with 11 bases identical to TRBD2. V lost 4 bases and J lost 0; bases outside the gene matches: 5. The CDR3 loop spans 16 amino acids. Germline V gene data show CDR1 as MNHEY and CDR2 as SVGEGT. The CDR3 DNA follows: TGTGCCAGCAGTTCTTTACTAGCGGGGGACTCCTACGAGCAGTACTTC. Its translation is CASSSLLAGDSYEQYF.

This clone came up a few times. Written as DNA, the CDR3 is TGTGCCAGCAGTTACTCAAGGGCCTCCGATTCGGCTTTCTTT. Encoded protein: CASSYSRASDSAFF. The V call is TRBV6-5, the J call TRBJ1-1; D ambiguous. CDR3 length equals 14 residues. V was shortened by 0 bases and J by 11 bases, with 16 bases between the two germline ends. In germline, CDR1 is MNHEY, CDR2 SVGAGI.

This clone occurred a few times. The chain has TRBV6-2 or TRBV6-3 and TRBJ1-5, with a tentative D call TRBD1 (6 bases). The V gene's germline CDR1 is MNHEY and CDR2 SVGEGT. V shed 5 bases and J shed 2 bases, with 13 bases lying between them. The CDR3 is 15 amino acids. The DNA of the CDR3 is TGTGCCAGCAGTCCGCCGGGACAAGGCAATCAGCCCCAGCATTTT. Its translation: CASSPPGQGNQPQHF.

This clone was detected many times. The V gene is TRBV5-5, the J gene TRBJ2-3; a possible D gene is TRBD2 (5 bases). This CDR3 region has 16 residues. The V gene's germline CDR1 is SGHKS and CDR2 YYEKEE (reference sequence). Trimming stripped 2 bases from V and 0 bases from J, with 13 bases between. In DNA, the CDR3 is TGTGCCAGCAGCTTACTTAACCCGGGGAGCACAGATACGCAGTATTTT. Amino acids: CASSLLNPGSTDTQYF. The entire variable domain, with the rest obtained from reference TRBV5-5 and TRBJ2-3, is as follows: DAGVTQSPTHLIKTRGQQVTLRCSPISGHKSVSWYQQVLGQGPQFIFQYYEKEERGRGNFPDRFSARQFPNYSSELNVNALLLGDSALYLCASSLLNPGSTDTQYFGPGTRLTVL.

This clone was recorded a few times. This sequence joins TRBV6-1 and TRBJ2-5; TRBD1 agrees at 9 bases. Germline CDR1 reads MNHNS; CDR2 reads SASEGT. This CDR3 is 15 amino acids long. Germline trimming cut 2 bases from V and 1 base from J; bases unmatched to any gene: 2. The CDR3: CASSESQGAQETQYF. CDR3 bases: TGTGCCAGCAGTGAATCACAGGGGGCCCAAGAGACCCAGTACTTC.

The chain recombines TRBV4-2 with TRBJ1-3, with 9 positions matching TRBD1. Germline lookup yields CDR1 LGHNA and CDR2 YNFKEQ. V trimming: 5 bases; J trimming: 5 bases; junction bases outside the gene matches: 7. CDR3 length equals 15 residues. The CDR3 bases are TGTGCCAGCAGCACAGGGGGCGAAGAAAGAAACACCATATATTTT. Translated: CASSTGGEERNTIYF.

Ten or more counts support this clone. J is TRBJ2-1 and V is TRBV4-1; 7 bases agree with TRBD2. CDR1 and CDR2 from the germline V gene are MGHRA and YSYEKL. V dropped 1 base and J dropped 0; count of bases not matched to a gene: 0. The CDR3 sequence is 15 residues long. In nucleotides, the CDR3 is TGCGCCAGCAGCCAAGGGACTAGCTCCTACAATGAGCAGTTCTTC. This codes for CASSQGTSSYNEQFF.

This clone was counted ten times or more. The chain uses TRBV7-9 and TRBJ2-7; D is possibly TRBD1 (7 bases). The CDR3 has 14 residues. V was pared by 5 bases and J by 4 bases, with 15 bases between. Per germline, CDR1 SEHNR and CDR2 FQNEAQ (reference sequence). Written as DNA, the CDR3 is TGTGCCAGCAGCGATGCGGGACAGTCTTACGAGCAGTACTTC. It encodes CASSDAGQSYEQYF.

This clone was counted at least ten times. The chain joins TRBV9 to TRBJ1-1; D is uncertain. The CDR3 totals 14 residues. Germline CDR1 reads SGDLS; CDR2 reads YYNGEE. V gave up 1 base and J gave up 6 bases, with 13 bases separating them. The CDR3 spells CASSVTAGRPEAFF. The CDR3, as DNA: TGTGCCAGCAGCGTAACAGCGGGGAGACCTGAAGCTTTCTTT.

This clone was observed at least ten times. This chain uses TRBV7-8 with TRBJ2-7; 7 bases are shared with TRBD1. Germline lookup yields CDR1 SGHVS and CDR2 FQNEAQ. V shed 4 bases, J shed 6 bases, and the junction held 9 bases outside the gene matches. The CDR3 extends over 14 amino acids. DNA of the CDR3: TGTGCCAGCAGCTCAGAGACAGGGTTTGTCGAGCAGTACTTC. Its protein product is CASSSETGFVEQYF.

This clone was counted at least ten times. The chain recombines TRBV12-3 or TRBV12-4 with TRBJ2-7, with a weak D call TRBD2 (6 bases). This CDR3 has 15 amino acids. The V gene lost 5 bases and the J gene lost 0 bases, with 14 bases spanning the gap. As DNA, the CDR3 is TGTGCCAGCAGTCTTTACGGAGGGCCCTCCTACGAGCAGTACTTC. Amino acids: CASSLYGGPSYEQYF.

This clone was picked up many times. CDR3 amino acids: CASSYQDTGELFF. CDR3 bases: TGTGCCAGCAGTTACCAGGACACCGGGGAGCTGTTTTTT. The V call is TRBV6-5, the J call TRBJ2-2, with D hard to call. This CDR3 has 13 residues. The germline V and J ends were trimmed by 2 bases and 3 bases, with 4 bases remaining between them. Germline loops: CDR1 MNHEY, CDR2 SVGAGI.

This clone was seen many times. The chain combines TRBV5-6 with TRBJ2-7; a possible D gene is TRBD1 (5 bases). V was pared by 0 bases and J by 1 base, with 17 bases between. This CDR3 comprises 17 residues. Germline V gene sequence: CDR1 SGHDT, CDR2 YYEEEE. Written as DNA, the CDR3 is TGTGCCAGCAGCTTGGGCTTGACAGAGAGTCAATCCTACGAGCAGTACTTC. Protein: CASSLGLTESQSYEQYF.

The chain links TRBV19 to TRBJ2-5; tentatively, D is TRBD1 (5 bases). V was pared by 5 bases and J by 1 base, with 8 bases between. This CDR3 spans 13 amino acids. Germline CDR1 LNHDA, CDR2 SQIVND (reference sequence). This CDR3 is CASSVQVQETQYF. DNA of the CDR3: TGTGCCAGTAGTGTACAGGTCCAAGAGACCCAGTACTTC.

This clone was seen a handful of times. V and J are TRBV7-8 and TRBJ2-5; D is unresolved. Germline CDR1 reads SGHVS; CDR2 reads FQNEAQ. The germline V and J ends were trimmed by 5 bases and 3 bases, with 7 bases remaining between them. The CDR3 is 12 amino acids. CDR3 residues: CASSSAEETQYF. Written as DNA, the CDR3 is TGTGCCAGCAGCAGCGCGGAAGAGACCCAGTACTTC.

In this sample, this clone turned up many times. The CDR3 coding sequence is TGTGCCAGCAGCAATGGACACGATGCAGAAGCTTTCTTT. Its translation is CASSNGHDAEAFF. The chain recombines TRBV5-6 with TRBJ1-1, with D perhaps matching TRBD1 (5 bases). The germline V gene has CDR1 SGHDT and CDR2 YYEEEE. V was trimmed by 4 bases and J by 8 bases, leaving 15 bases between them. This CDR3 contains 13 residues.

V usage is TRBV9 and J usage is TRBJ2-2, with 8 bases matching TRBD2. Looked up from germline, CDR1 is SGDLS and CDR2 is YYNGEE. The CDR3 spans 17 residues. V dropped 0 bases and J dropped 2; count of bases not matched to a gene: 6. The CDR3 nucleotides are TGTGCCAGCAGCGTAGTGGCGGGGGGAACCAACACCGGGGAGCTGTTTTTT. Translated: CASSVVAGGTNTGELFF.

This clone was detected many times. The chain combines TRBV6-2 or TRBV6-3 with TRBJ1-3, with a tentative D call TRBD1 (6 bases). V lost 8 bases and J lost 4, with 18 bases in between. From germline, CDR1 is MNHEY and CDR2 SVGEGT. There are 15 residues in the CDR3. The CDR3 DNA reads TGTGCCAGCTTCCACGCGGGGGGCTACGGAAACACCATATATTTT. Protein sequence: CASFHAGGYGNTIYF.

This clone was detected many times. V usage is TRBV5-8 and J usage is TRBJ2-7; 9 bases align to TRBD1. Per germline, CDR1 SGHTS and CDR2 YDEGEE. The CDR3 consists of 14 residues. Trimming took 5 bases from V and 0 from J; bases not matched to a gene: 3. CDR3 in amino acids: CASRGQGFSYEQYF. CDR3 sequence (DNA): TGTGCCAGCAGGGGACAGGGTTTCTCCTACGAGCAGTACTTC.

This clone was seen at least ten times. The chain has TRBV4-3 and TRBJ1-6; weak D call: TRBD1 (5 bases). This CDR3 contains 17 residues. V dropped 0 bases and J dropped 4 bases, with 13 bases sitting between them. CDR1 and CDR2 from the germline V gene are LGHNA and YSLEER. CDR3 DNA sequence: TGCGCCAGCAGCCAAGATCCCGGAGGGGCGTATAATTCACCCCTCCACTTT. This gives the protein CASSQDPGGAYNSPLHF.

This clone appeared many times. The chain links TRBV6-5 to TRBJ2-3; 8 positions match TRBD1. With V trimmed by 6 bases and J by 2 bases, 7 bases remained unmatched. The germline V gene has CDR1 MNHEY and CDR2 SVGAGI. The CDR3 runs to 15 residues. The CDR3 is CASSLGQGLTDTQYF. The CDR3 nucleotides read TGTGCCAGCAGCCTTGGACAGGGCCTCACAGATACGCAGTATTTT.